One and the same sample provided the 21 T cell receptor beta chains below, sequenced in a study of blood T cell repertoires in COVID-19. The assay was immunoSEQ multiplex PCR, and TCRdb's table has in-frame clones only and misses some. Of some 400,000 clones in the sample, about 90% were seen once. Sample: peripheral blood. Every receptor here comes from a man aged 18 to 35 with active or convalescent COVID-19.

V usage is TRBV11-2 and J usage is TRBJ2-3; tentatively, D is TRBD1 (5 bases). The germline V gene encodes CDR1 SGHAT and CDR2 FQNNGV. The CDR3 length is 15 residues. V lost 6 bases and J lost 0, with 13 bases in between. The chain's CDR3 is CASSGHHLSTDTQYF. The CDR3 bases are TGTGCCAGCAGTGGACATCACCTTAGCACAGATACGCAGTATTTT.

V gene TRBV19 combines with J gene TRBJ1-5, with D uncertain. The ends were cut back, 7 bases at V and 1 base at J, with 14 bases in the middle. The CDR3 totals 15 residues. CDR1 is LNHDA and CDR2 is SQIVND in the germline V gene (reference sequence). The CDR3 bases are TGTGCCAGTACCTACGGGCCGGGGAGCAATCAGCCCCAGCATTTT. As protein: CASTYGPGSNQPQHF.

This sequence joins TRBV6-2 or TRBV6-3 and TRBJ1-6; 10 nucleotides match TRBD1. With 5 bases clipped from V and 5 bases from J, the junction kept 12 bases outside the gene matches. This CDR3 has 18 residues. CDR1 and CDR2 (germline): MNHEY, SVGEGT. The CDR3 region is CASSPRDRGIGDNSPLHF. CDR3 coding DNA: TGTGCCAGCAGTCCCCGGGACAGGGGAATCGGAGATAATTCACCCCTCCACTTT.

The chain recombines TRBV24-1 with TRBJ1-2, with TRBD1 as a possible D gene (6 bases). CDR1 is KGHDR and CDR2 is SFDVKD in the germline V gene. The CDR3 sequence is 14 residues long. The V and J ends lost 3 bases and 7 bases respectively, with 14 bases between them. The CDR3 DNA is TGTGCCACCAGTGATGAGACAGGAACACGTGGCTACACCTTC. It encodes CATSDETGTRGYTF.

The chain joins TRBV27 to TRBJ2-3; D not resolved. Trimming stripped 6 bases from V and 4 bases from J, with 14 bases between. CDR1 MNHEY and CDR2 SMNVEV come from the germline V gene (reference sequence). The CDR3 has 14 amino acids. CDR3 protein: CASSILTGSDTQYF. For the CDR3, the DNA is TGTGCCAGCAGCATCCTAACCGGGTCAGATACGCAGTATTTT.

The chain has TRBV3-1 (or the pseudogene TRBV3-2) and TRBJ1-2, with D maybe TRBD1 (5 bases). V lost 3 bases and J lost 6, with 11 bases in between. The CDR3 spans 13 residues. Germline CDR1 and CDR2: LGHDT and YNNKEL (reference sequence). In DNA form, the CDR3 reads TGTGCCAGCAGCCAGTCAGACAGCCATGGCTACACCTTC. Protein: CASSQSDSHGYTF.

V is TRBV6-4 and J is TRBJ1-3; 7 nucleotides line up with TRBD1. The germline V gene encodes CDR1 MRHNA and CDR2 SNTAGT. Trimming took 6 bases from V and 4 from J; bases not matched to a gene: 6. The CDR3 spans 14 residues. CDR3 coding DNA: TGTGCCAGCAGCCGGGACAGCACGGGAAACACCATATATTTT. As protein: CASSRDSTGNTIYF.

The chain carries TRBV10-3 and TRBJ2-1; possibly TRBD2 for D (6 bases). CDR3 length equals 13 residues. Looked up from germline, CDR1 is ENHRY and CDR2 is SYGVKD. Between the trimmed V and J ends, which lost 4 bases and 9 bases, there was a span of 13 bases. The CDR3 region has the DNA TGTGCCATCAGTGTTTTAGCGGCAAGTGAGCAGTTCTTC. This sequence encodes CAISVLAASEQFF.

This chain uses TRBV5-5 with TRBJ2-7; 10 nucleotides align to TRBD1. Germline lookup yields CDR1 SGHKS and CDR2 YYEKEE (reference sequence). The trim removed 4 bases at V and 0 bases at J, leaving 4 bases unmatched. This CDR3 contains 15 residues. The CDR3 DNA reads TGTGCCAGCAGCAGAGGGACAGGGGCCTCCTACGAGCAGTACTTC. This translates into CASSRGTGASYEQYF.

The chain carries TRBV29-1 and TRBJ1-1, with D uncertain. The V gene lost 4 bases and the J gene lost 0 bases, with 9 bases spanning the gap. The germline CDR1 and CDR2 sequences are SQVTM and ANQGSEA. The CDR3 covers 13 residues. CDR3 nucleotides: TGCAGCGTTGTGAGTGAGTTGAACACTGAAGCTTTCTTT. Its translation: CSVVSELNTEAFF.

The genes are TRBV11-2 and TRBJ1-1; the match to TRBD1 covers 7 bases. Germline V gene data show CDR1 as SGHAT and CDR2 as FQNNGV. The length of the CDR3 is 16 residues. V shed 5 bases, J shed 0 bases, and the junction held 9 bases outside the gene matches. Here the CDR3 DNA reads TGTGCCAGCAGCCAGGAGGGGGCAGTGATGAACACTGAAGCTTTCTTT. Amino acids: CASSQEGAVMNTEAFF.

The genes are TRBV7-6 and TRBJ2-5; possible D gene TRBD2, 7 bases. Trimming shortened V by 3 bases and J by 5 bases, and 19 bases separated the two germline ends. CDR1 SGHVS and CDR2 FNYEAQ come from the germline V gene. The CDR3 contains 16 residues. CDR3 in DNA: TGTGCCAGCAGCTTGGAAAGACCTCGGGGGGCGGAGACCCAGTACTTC. It translates to CASSLERPRGAETQYF.

This CDR3 reads CASSLRQGYEKLFF. DNA of the CDR3: TGTGCCAGCAGCTTAAGACAGGGGTATGAAAAACTGTTTTTT. The chain combines TRBV7-9 with TRBJ1-4; 8 nucleotides line up with TRBD1. Per the germline V gene, CDR1 is SEHNR and CDR2 is FQNEAQ (reference sequence). The CDR3 covers 14 residues. J gave up 6 bases and V 2 bases, and 2 bases lay outside the gene matches.

Written as DNA, the CDR3 is TGTGCCACCAGTGATACGCCTAGCTTTGGGCAGGATGGCGGCTACACCTTC. Protein sequence: CATSDTPSFGQDGGYTF. The chain uses TRBV24-1 and TRBJ1-2; the D is unclear. This CDR3 region has 17 residues. The V end was cut by 3 bases, the J end by 8 bases, with 24 bases between. The germline V gene has CDR1 KGHDR and CDR2 SFDVKD.

This clone came up a few times. The V gene is TRBV6-4, the J gene TRBJ1-2; D unclear. With 2 bases removed from V and 5 bases from J, the gap between germline ends came to 6 bases. The CDR3 has 12 amino acids. Per germline, CDR1 MRHNA and CDR2 SNTAGT. This CDR3 reads CASSDTGYGYTF. In nucleotides, the CDR3 is TGTGCCAGCAGTGACACTGGTTATGGCTACACCTTC.

V is TRBV27 and J is TRBJ2-1, with 12 bases fitting TRBD2. The germline gives CDR1 MNHEY, CDR2 SMNVEV (reference sequence). There are 16 residues in the CDR3. Unmatched junction bases numbered 9, after V lost 2 bases and J lost 10 bases. The CDR3 DNA sequence: TGTGCCAGCAGTTTAATTCTAGCGGGAGGGCCGGGGGAGCAGTTCTTC. Protein: CASSLILAGGPGEQFF.

In this sample, this clone turned up once. The V and J genes are TRBV5-5 and TRBJ2-3; D not resolved. The CDR3 is 12 amino acids. The V and J ends lost 0 bases and 5 bases respectively, with 4 bases between them. CDR1 and CDR2 from the germline V gene are SGHKS and YYEKEE (reference sequence). The CDR3 sequence: CASSLGGDTQYF. The CDR3 nucleotides are TGTGCCAGCAGCTTGGGCGGAGATACGCAGTATTTT. The complete variable domain, with remaining parts taken from reference TRBV5-5 and TRBJ2-3, reads DAGVTQSPTHLIKTRGQQVTLRCSPISGHKSVSWYQQVLGQGPQFIFQYYEKEERGRGNFPDRFSARQFPNYSSELNVNALLLGDSALYLCASSLGGDTQYFGPGTRLTVL.

This rearrangement joins TRBV6-6 to TRBJ2-1; TRBD2 matches at 13 bases. The J segment lost 8 bases and the V segment lost 3 bases, leaving 4 bases of the junction unmatched. The CDR3 sequence is 15 residues long. Germline V gene lookup returns CDR1 MNHNY and CDR2 SVGAGI (reference sequence). CDR3 coding DNA: TGTGCCAGCAGTTATAGACTAGCGGGAGGTTATGAGCAGTTCTTC. It translates to CASSYRLAGGYEQFF.

The chain carries TRBV2 and TRBJ1-4; the match to TRBD1 covers 7 bases. The CDR3 has 14 residues. The V gene end was trimmed by 5 bases and the J gene end by 8 bases; junction bases not matched to a gene: 8. Germline V lookup: CDR1 SNHLY, CDR2 FYNNEI. The CDR3 nucleotides read TGTGCCAGCAGTTGGACAGGTCATTGGGAAAAACTGTTTTTT. Amino acids: CASSWTGHWEKLFF.

In DNA form, the CDR3 reads TGTGCCAGCAGTTACGGACTAGCGGCTTACAATGAGCAGTTCTTC. As protein: CASSYGLAAYNEQFF. The rearrangement links TRBV6-5 to TRBJ2-1; 10 nucleotides agree with TRBD2. The V and J ends lost 2 bases and 4 bases, in that order; junction bases with no gene match: 2. Germline V gene lookup returns CDR1 MNHEY and CDR2 SVGAGI. CDR3 length: 15 residues.

This clone was seen ten or more times. This sequence joins TRBV15 and TRBJ1-5; D unclear. Germline CDR1 LNHNV, CDR2 YYDKDF (reference sequence). Trimming pared 1 base from V and 1 base from J, leaving 8 bases between. The CDR3 has 15 residues. The chain's CDR3 is CATSRVDTSNQPQHF. The CDR3 nucleotides read TGTGCCACCAGCAGAGTCGACACGAGCAATCAGCCCCAGCATTTT.